The 27 T cell receptor gamma chains presented below share a single source sample, sequenced in a study of Vδ1+ human thymocytes. The study, taken as a whole, reports: Thymic TRG and TRD repertoires appeared highly polyclonal, with Gaussian CDR3 length distributions.

Sequences come from RNA converted to cDNA by reverse transcription. Pooled V-gene forward primers with one constant-region reverse primer generated the CDR3 amplicons by multiplex PCR. TCRdb reapplied CATT to the multiplex PCR reads. The top ten clones hold 1.9% of a sample with about 22,000 gamma-chain clones, roughly 13% of them seen once. These receptors lack a known antigen. The sequenced material came from Vdelta1+ gamma-delta thymocytes from the thymus. The subset was: FACS-sorted CD3+ TCRalphabeta- TCRVdelta1+ TCRVdelta2- thymocytes. All receptors derive from a child under two years old who had congenital heart surgery.

The chain links TRGV5 to TRGJ1 or TRGJ2. Germline CDR1 VINAFY, CDR2 YDVSNSKD. The CDR3 is made up of 14 amino acids. V shed 0 bases and J 4 bases; nucleotides not matched to a gene: 6. The CDR3, as DNA: TGTGCCACCTGGGACAGGCCCCAGTATTATAAGAAACTCTTT. It codes for CATWDRPQYYKKLF.

This clone was recorded a few times. This chain joins TRGV8 and TRGJP2. CDR1 and CDR2 (germline): VENAVY, YDSYNSRV. The CDR3 length is 14 residues. J lost 2 bases, V lost 5 bases, and 5 bases had no gene match. The CDR3, as DNA: TGTGCCACCTGGGGCAAAAGTAGTGATTGGATCAAGACGTTT. Its translation: CATWGKSSDWIKTF.

V and J are TRGV9 and TRGJ1 or TRGJ2. The trim removed 4 bases at V and 3 bases at J, leaving 6 bases unmatched. The CDR3 totals 13 residues. Germline loops: CDR1 GITISATS, CDR2 ISYDGTV (reference sequence). CDR3 loop: CALWEDGYYKKLF. As DNA, the CDR3 is TGTGCCTTGTGGGAAGACGGTTATTATAAGAAACTCTTT.

The table lists this clone with a few counts. The rearrangement links TRGV4 to TRGJP2. Germline assignment: CDR1 EGSTGY and CDR2 YDSYTSSV. With 3 bases clipped from V and 0 bases from J, the junction kept 4 bases outside the gene matches. The length of the CDR3 is 15 residues. DNA for the CDR3: TGTGCCACCTGGGATTCATATAGTAGTGATTGGATCAAGACGTTT. Translating it yields CATWDSYSSDWIKTF.

The sample holds a few counts of this clone. This chain uses TRGV8 with TRGJ1 or TRGJ2. Germline V gives CDR1 VENAVY, CDR2 YDSYNSRV. Trimming at V came to 0 bases and at J to 7 bases, leaving 6 bases not matched to a gene. CDR3 length equals 13 residues. CDR3 in amino acids: CATWDRKGYKKLF. For the CDR3, the DNA is TGTGCCACCTGGGATAGGAAGGGGTATAAGAAACTCTTT.

This clone occurred a few times. The rearrangement joins TRGV5 to TRGJP. V shed 2 bases and J 17 bases; nucleotides not matched to a gene: 9. The CDR3 runs to 14 residues. Germline V gene data show CDR1 as VINAFY and CDR2 as YDVSNSKD. The CDR3 loop reads CATWDTPPQKIKVF. The CDR3 bases are TGTGCCACCTGGGACACCCCGCCCCAAAAAATCAAGGTATTT.

The chain combines TRGV2 with TRGJP2. Germline CDR1 EGSNGY, CDR2 YDSYNSKV. The trim removed 4 bases at V and 3 bases at J, leaving 5 bases unmatched. The CDR3 sequence is 14 residues long. The CDR3 region is CATWDVGSDWIKTF. The CDR3 region has the DNA TGTGCCACCTGGGATGTTGGTAGTGATTGGATCAAGACGTTT.

By share of the sample, this clone is medium-sized. This rearrangement joins TRGV4 to TRGJ1 or TRGJ2. V was clipped by 2 bases and J by 12 bases; unmatched bases: 7. Looked up from germline, CDR1 is EGSTGY and CDR2 is YDSYTSSV. The CDR3 totals 11 residues. The CDR3 reads CATWDEPRKLF. Written as DNA, the CDR3 is TGTGCCACCTGGGATGAACCAAGGAAACTCTTT.

This clone was detected a few times. This chain connects TRGV3 to TRGJ1 or TRGJ2. The V segment lost 10 bases and the J segment 3 bases; nucleotides outside the gene matches: 6. CDR1 is VTNTFY, CDR2 YDVSTARD, per germline (reference sequence). The CDR3 is 11 residues long. CDR3 bases: TGTGCCACTCCCCCTTATTATAAGAAACTCTTT. The encoded protein is CATPPYYKKLF.

In this sample, this clone turned up a few times. This may stem from a read error, because a much larger clone lies one nucleotide away. Other DNA sequences in the same sample also yield this CDR3. The chain carries TRGV4 and TRGJ1 or TRGJ2. The V and J ends lost 4 bases and 5 bases, in that order; junction bases with no gene match: 8. The CDR3 loop spans 13 amino acids. Germline CDR1 and CDR2: EGSTGY and YDSYTSSV. CDR3 in amino acids: CATWDGPNYKKLF. CDR3 nucleotides: TGTGCCACCTGGGACGGGCCTAATTATAAGAAACTCTTT.

This clone is medium-sized by share. One end of the junction is discordant with germline, which a read error may explain. The chain carries TRGV9 and TRGJP. CDR3 size: 16 residues. CDR1 and CDR2 from the germline V gene are GITISATS and ISYDGTV (reference sequence). CDR3 bases: TGTGCCTTGTGGGAGCCGCAAAAGTTGGGCAAAAAAATCAAGGTATTT. It encodes CALWEPQKLGKKIKVF.

The sample holds a few counts of this clone. This chain joins TRGV9 and TRGJ1 or TRGJ2. The V gene end was trimmed by 2 bases and the J gene end by 7 bases; junction bases not matched to a gene: 8. Germline lookup yields CDR1 GITISATS and CDR2 ISYDGTV (reference sequence). This CDR3 has 13 amino acids. The CDR3 nucleotides are TGTGCCTTGTGGGAGGACCCCAAATATAAGAAACTCTTT. Translation: CALWEDPKYKKLF.

On this clone itself: A read error may account for a junction end that differs from germline. The V gene is TRGV4, the J gene TRGJ1 or TRGJ2. Germline V gene sequence: CDR1 EGSTGY, CDR2 YDSYTSSV. The CDR3 loop spans 13 amino acids. The CDR3 nucleotides read TGTGCCACCTGGAATGGGCCTGATTATAAGAAACTCTTT. Protein product: CATWNGPDYKKLF.

In regard to this clone: The identical CDR3 is also encoded by other nucleotide sequences in the sample. The rearrangement links TRGV9 to TRGJ1 or TRGJ2. The CDR3 covers 13 residues. V dropped 1 base and J dropped 5; count of bases not matched to a gene: 5. The germline CDR1 and CDR2 sequences are GITISATS and ISYDGTV (reference sequence). The CDR3 DNA is TGTGCCTTGTGGGAGGTAACGGATTATAAGAAACTCTTT. Translation: CALWEVTDYKKLF.

This clone rates as medium-sized. The chain couples TRGV9 to TRGJ1 or TRGJ2. CDR1 GITISATS and CDR2 ISYDGTV come from the germline V gene (reference sequence). The CDR3 totals 13 residues. The V gene end was trimmed by 1 base and the J gene end by 12 bases; junction bases not matched to a gene: 12. DNA for the CDR3: TGTGCCTTGTGGGAGGTTGTTGGGTTTGGGAAACTCTTT. Encoded protein: CALWEVVGFGKLF.

The chain has TRGV4 and TRGJ1 or TRGJ2. The germline CDR1 and CDR2 sequences are EGSTGY and YDSYTSSV. CDR3 length equals 11 residues. V gave up 0 bases and J gave up 16 bases; unmatched junction bases: 9. For the CDR3, the DNA is TGTGCCACCTGGGATGGGCTTACGAATCTCTTT. This gives the protein CATWDGLTNLF.

In its sample, this clone was seen a few times. The V call is TRGV3, the J call TRGJ1 or TRGJ2. V shed 5 bases, J shed 7 bases, and the junction held 8 bases outside the gene matches. CDR3 length: 12 residues. CDR1 VTNTFY and CDR2 YDVSTARD come from the germline V gene (reference sequence). CDR3: CATWVGGYKKLF. The CDR3 coding sequence is TGTGCCACCTGGGTGGGAGGCTATAAGAAACTCTTT.

The sample holds a few counts of this clone. This rearrangement joins TRGV2 to TRGJ1 or TRGJ2. This CDR3 comprises 10 residues. Germline CDR1 is EGSNGY and CDR2 is YDSYNSKV. J was trimmed by 9 bases and V by 4 bases; bases with no gene match: 3. The CDR3 nucleotides read TGTGCCACCTGGGAAGTTAAGAAACTCTTT. Its protein is CATWEVKKLF.

Remarks on this clone: The germline gene is not matched at one end of the junction; a read error may be the cause. This rearrangement joins TRGV4 to TRGJP2. The germline V gene encodes CDR1 EGSTGY and CDR2 YDSYTSSV. The CDR3 runs 13 residues. The CDR3: CATWNGSDCIKTF. For the CDR3, the DNA is TGTGCCACCTGGAATGGGAGTGATTGTATCAAGACGTTT.

The rearrangement joins TRGV9 to TRGJ1 or TRGJ2. This CDR3 has 16 amino acids. Germline V lookup: CDR1 GITISATS, CDR2 ISYDGTV (reference sequence). The ends lost 2 bases at V and 1 base at J; junction bases unmatched: 11. CDR3 DNA sequence: TGTGCCTTGTGGGAGGGGGCGCCTTCAAATTATTATAAGAAACTCTTT. Protein sequence: CALWEGAPSNYYKKLF.

The sample holds a few counts of this clone. The V and J genes are TRGV2 and TRGJP1. With V trimmed by 0 bases and J by 4 bases, 5 bases remained unmatched. Germline CDR1 and CDR2: EGSNGY and YDSYNSKV. The CDR3 runs 15 residues. CDR3 region: CATWDGLFTGWFKIF. CDR3 sequence (DNA): TGTGCCACCTGGGACGGGCTTTTCACTGGTTGGTTCAAGATATTT.

This chain connects TRGV3 to TRGJ1 or TRGJ2. J lost 10 bases, V lost 1 base, and 4 bases had no gene match. Germline V gives CDR1 VTNTFY, CDR2 YDVSTARD (reference sequence). There are 11 residues in the CDR3. The CDR3 DNA reads as TGTGCCACCTGGGACAGAGGGAAGAAACTCTTT. It is translated as CATWDRGKKLF.

The V call is TRGV9, the J call TRGJ1 or TRGJ2. Trimming took 4 bases from V and 6 from J; bases not matched to a gene: 18. The germline gives CDR1 GITISATS, CDR2 ISYDGTV (reference sequence). The CDR3 runs to 16 residues. Here the CDR3 reads CALWDELPGGCYKKLF. Here the CDR3 DNA reads TGTGCCTTGTGGGATGAACTCCCGGGTGGGTGTTATAAGAAACTCTTT.

The V call is TRGV9, the J call TRGJP1. V trimming: 5 bases; J trimming: 0 bases; junction bases outside the gene matches: 3. Germline lookup yields CDR1 GITISATS and CDR2 ISYDGTV (reference sequence). The CDR3 contains 14 residues. The CDR3 DNA follows: TGTGCCTTGTGGGGCCATACCACTGGTTGGTTCAAGATATTT. This gives the protein CALWGHTTGWFKIF.

The sample holds a few counts of this clone. Other nucleotide sequences from this sample produce the same CDR3. The V and J genes are TRGV4 and TRGJ1 or TRGJ2. Germline V lookup: CDR1 EGSTGY, CDR2 YDSYTSSV. CDR3 length: 13 residues. V gave up 6 bases and J gave up 1 base; unmatched junction bases: 6. The CDR3 DNA sequence: TGTGCCACCTGGAATCTTAATTATTATAAGAAACTCTTT. As protein: CATWNLNYYKKLF.

Comments on this clone: Compared with germline, one end of the junction differs, possibly owing to a read error. This sequence joins TRGV5 and TRGJP2. Looked up from germline, CDR1 is VINAFY and CDR2 is YDVSNSKD. This CDR3 contains 15 residues. The CDR3 bases are TGTGCCACCTGGGGCAGGCCAAGTAGTGATTGGATCAAGACGTTT. Its protein is CATWGRPSSDWIKTF.

As to this clone: One end of the junction varies from germline; a read error may be responsible. This rearrangement joins TRGV9 to TRGJ1 or TRGJ2. Germline V gene sequence: CDR1 GITISATS, CDR2 ISYDGTV (reference sequence). CDR3 size: 14 residues. CDR3 nucleotides: TGCGCCTTGTGGGAGAAAGAAGGGGGGTATAAGAAACTCTTT. It specifies CALWEKEGGYKKLF.